This entry concerns a single T cell receptor beta chain. Its antigen is undetermined. The data stem from a study of cytomegalovirus exposure and HLA in healthy donors. Healthy bone marrow donors made up the cohort. From germline, CDR1 is LNHDA and CDR2 SQIVND (reference sequence). V lost 6 bases, J lost 5 bases, and 6 bases lay in between. The CDR3 consists of 11 residues. Whole-study findings and limits: Segments of the TCR beta V type were, in most cases, productive about 87% or about 30% of the time in an earlier analysis.

Both 60 Vbeta primers and 13 Jbeta primers went into the PCR. Original processing notes: The authors later counted about 80 million unique TCR beta chains, 9 million to 12 million of them shared. This table comes from immunoSEQ multiplex PCR, and its TCRdb copy is limited to in-frame clones, with some not included. V and J calls and clone size come straight from that table; D and trimming were deduced from the DNA. The sample has under 80,000 clones, about four fifths seen once. This receptor was taken from a man aged 50 or older in good health and CMV-seropositive. Sequences were obtained from PBMCs. The J gene is TRBJ2-3, the V gene TRBV19; D unresolved. The CDR3 sequence: CASRFRDTQYF. The CDR3 nucleotides are TGTGCCAGTAGGTTTAGAGATACGCAGTATTTT.